This T cell receptor beta chain originates from a study of OX40 agonist ivuxolimab in advanced cancers. Study-wide background: It was ivuxolimab, an agonistic anti-OX40 (CD134) antibody, that patients were treated with. A diagnosis of hepatocellular carcinoma, melanoma, renal cell or head and neck cancer was present in dose-escalation patients. Two patients with cutaneous melanoma and one with hepatocellular carcinoma, three in total, showed partial responses.

The study sampled blood at baseline, cycle 4 day 1, and cycle 7 day 1. Generated by immunoSEQ multiplex PCR, the TCRdb table keeps only in-frame clones and is missing some. In the table there are under 100,000 clones, roughly 92% of which are singletons. V was pared by 5 bases and J by 4 bases, with 9 bases of the junction left unmatched. This CDR3 contains 15 residues. CDR1 and CDR2 from the germline V gene are SGHAT and FQNNGV. This clonotype originated in an adult with an advanced solid tumor such as melanoma, head and neck, liver or kidney cancer. Sample: CD4+ or CD8+ T cells sorted from blood, taken in a trial of the OX40 agonist ivuxolimab. This chain links TRBV11-2 with TRBJ1-2; 8 bases agree with TRBD1. As DNA, the CDR3 is TGTGCCAGCAGCGCCCAGACAGGGGTTATCTATGGCTACACCTTC. Translated, it gives CASSAQTGVIYGYTF.